This T cell receptor (beta chain) was observed in a study of cytomegalovirus exposure and HLA in healthy donors. A remark on this clone: Its antigen is as yet unknown.

Study-wide results and limits: Many donors carried some public TCRs, although rarity characterized most TCR sequences. The study designated 150 or so TCR beta chains cytomegalovirus-associated. Later analysis reportedly placed an Asian-associated ancestry cluster below the roughly 690-donor mean in N-insertions.

Primers included in the PCR were 60 Vbeta and 13 Jbeta primers. The method was immunoSEQ multiplex PCR; TCRdb's version includes in-frame clones alone and lacks a portion of them. The table shows 140,000 to 150,000 clones, with approximately 63% occurring only once. V lost 2 bases and J lost 1; bases outside the gene matches: 6. The CDR3 contains 16 residues. CDR1 and CDR2 (germline): SQVTM, ANQGSEA. Healthy bone marrow donors made up the cohort. Specimen: PBMCs. This chain joins TRBV29-1 and TRBJ2-3; 10 bases fit TRBD1. This sequence originates from a woman aged 55-70 years in good health and CMV-seropositive. CDR3 sequence: CSVELTGGIGTDTQYF. The CDR3 nucleotides are TGCAGCGTTGAATTGACAGGGGGCATAGGCACAGATACGCAGTATTTT.